These 29 T cell receptor beta chains came from one sample sequenced in a study of CD8 T cells in Susac syndrome. After extraction with the RNeasy kit, about 0.5 to 1 ug of the RNA was reverse transcribed using random hexamers. MiXCR, run by TCRdb on the immunoSEQ multiplex PCR reads, gives a single entry per CDR3 protein. The sample has 250,000 to 300,000 distinct CDR3 sequences; 70% to 90% are singletons. The source material was CD8+ T cells from PBMCs. The receptors were sampled from a human donor with multiple sclerosis.

The rearrangement uses TRBV6-2 or TRBV6-3 and TRBJ2-7; TRBD1 aligns across 7 bases. The germline CDR1 and CDR2 sequences are MNHEY and SVGEGT. Trimming removed 7 bases from V and 4 bases from J; junction bases left unmatched: 7. This CDR3 has 13 amino acids. CDR3 in DNA: TGTGCCAGCAACTGGGGACAGACTTACGAGCAGTACTTC. Encoded protein: CASNWGQTYEQYF.

The genes are TRBV4-2 and TRBJ2-5; D gene uncertain. Trimming removed 0 bases from V and 2 bases from J, with 7 bases in between. Per the germline V gene, CDR1 is LGHNA and CDR2 is YNFKEQ. The CDR3 sequence is 14 residues long. The DNA of the CDR3 is TGTGCCAGCAGCCAAGATTTCAGGCAAGAGACCCAGTACTTC. Amino acid sequence: CASSQDFRQETQYF.

This chain joins TRBV7-9 and TRBJ2-3, with D possibly matching TRBD1 (6 bases). Deletions cut 5 bases from V and 3 bases from J, with 15 bases between. The CDR3 is 15 amino acids. The germline CDR1 and CDR2 sequences are SEHNR and FQNEAQ (reference sequence). CDR3 loop: CASSPPLDRTDTQYF. CDR3 DNA sequence: TGTGCCAGCAGCCCGCCATTGGACAGAACAGATACGCAGTATTTT. Variable domain in full (rest from reference TRBV7-9 and TRBJ2-3): DTGVSQNPRHKITKRGQNVTFRCDPISEHNRLYWYRQTLGQGPEFLTYFQNEAQLEKSRLLSDRFSAERPKGSFSTLEIQRTEQGDSAMYLCASSPPLDRTDTQYFGPGTRLTVL.

J is TRBJ2-1 and V is TRBV3-1; D is uncertain. V was pared by 0 bases and J by 2 bases, with 2 bases between. Germline V gives CDR1 LGHDT, CDR2 YNNKEL (reference sequence). CDR3 length: 13 residues. CDR3 DNA sequence: TGTGCCAGCAGCCAAGAAGCCTACAATGAGCAGTTCTTC. Translated, it gives CASSQEAYNEQFF.

The chain recombines TRBV11-3 with TRBJ2-3; TRBD2 matches at 12 bases. Unmatched junction bases numbered 4, after V lost 5 bases and J lost 4 bases. Germline CDR1 is SGHNT and CDR2 is YENEEA. The CDR3 contains 15 residues. CDR3 nucleotide sequence: TGTGCCAGCAGCGGGACTAGCGGGTGGCCAGATACGCAGTATTTT. Translating it yields CASSGTSGWPDTQYF.

This chain connects TRBV27 to TRBJ2-3, with 9 bases that match TRBD2. CDR3 length: 17 residues. V lost 7 bases and J lost 1; bases outside the gene matches: 12. The germline V gene encodes CDR1 MNHEY and CDR2 SMNVEV (reference sequence). CDR3 region: CASTPWGGGACTDTQYF. CDR3 coding DNA: TGTGCCAGCACCCCATGGGGCGGGGGGGCCTGCACAGATACGCAGTATTTT.

This chain joins TRBV29-1 and TRBJ2-2; D is unresolved. V lost 4 bases to trimming and J lost 6 bases, with 9 bases between them. The CDR3 totals 12 residues. CDR1 and CDR2 from the germline V gene are SQVTM and ANQGSEA. The CDR3 is CSVAMVSGELFF. The CDR3 DNA follows: TGCAGCGTTGCAATGGTTTCCGGGGAGCTGTTTTTT.

The chain employs TRBV20-1 and TRBJ1-5; D is unclear. This CDR3 spans 14 amino acids. Trimming took off 3 bases at V and 4 bases at J, with 13 bases between the two ends. Germline lookup yields CDR1 DFQATT and CDR2 SNEGSKA (reference sequence). The CDR3 here is CSASLGRGNQPQHF. The CDR3 DNA follows: TGCAGTGCTAGCCTGGGTCGGGGAAATCAGCCCCAGCATTTT.

This clonotype was seen more than once but under ten times. This rearrangement joins TRBV4-2 to TRBJ1-2; D possibly corresponds to TRBD1 (6 bases). Germline-derived CDR1 and CDR2 are LGHNA and YNFKEQ. Trimming cost V 4 bases and J 0 bases, with 12 bases left between them. The CDR3 is 15 amino acids. The CDR3 sequence is CASSPYTGTNYGYTF. The CDR3 DNA sequence: TGTGCCAGCAGCCCCTATACAGGGACTAACTATGGCTACACCTTC.

J is TRBJ2-2 and V is TRBV24-1; D gene ambiguous. Germline V lookup: CDR1 KGHDR, CDR2 SFDVKD. CDR3 size: 12 residues. V lost 4 bases, J lost 3 bases, and 2 bases lay in between. CDR3 bases: TGTGCCACCAGTGAGTACACCGGGGAGCTGTTTTTT. It translates to CATSEYTGELFF.

The chain couples TRBV12-3 or TRBV12-4 to TRBJ2-1, with D hard to call. The V end was cut by 2 bases, the J end by 8 bases, with 4 bases between. There are 11 residues in the CDR3. The CDR3 loop reads CASSLRDEQFF. The CDR3 nucleotides read TGTGCCAGCAGTTTACGAGATGAGCAGTTCTTC.

This clonotype was observed a handful of times. The CDR3 nucleotides are TGTGCCAGCAGCTTAGATAGGGGCAACGAGCAGTACTTC. This encodes CASSLDRGNEQYF. The chain has TRBV7-3 and TRBJ2-7; a possible D gene is TRBD1 (5 bases). The CDR3 covers 13 residues. Deletions cut 2 bases from V and 5 bases from J, with 10 bases between. Per germline, CDR1 SGHTA and CDR2 FQGTGA.

The V gene is TRBV6-1, the J gene TRBJ1-5; D might be TRBD1 (5 bases). V gave up 2 bases and J gave up 3 bases, with 11 bases separating them. Looked up from germline, CDR1 is MNHNS and CDR2 is SASEGT. CDR3 length: 15 amino acids. The CDR3 region is CASSEHGTYNQPQHF. The CDR3 DNA follows: TGTGCCAGCAGTGAACACGGGACGTACAATCAGCCCCAGCATTTT.

The rearrangement links TRBV9 to TRBJ1-6; D unclear. From germline, CDR1 is SGDLS and CDR2 YYNGEE. CDR3 length equals 16 residues. Trimming removed 7 bases from V and 6 bases from J, with 20 bases in between. The CDR3 reads CASSEAEGRGNSPLHF. The CDR3, as DNA: TGTGCCAGCTCTGAGGCGGAGGGTCGAGGTAATTCACCCCTCCACTTT.

The chain carries TRBV5-5 and TRBJ2-5, with D uncertain. The CDR3 loop spans 15 amino acids. The germline V gene has CDR1 SGHKS and CDR2 YYEKEE (reference sequence). Deletions cut 1 base from V and 2 bases from J, with 12 bases between. This chain's CDR3 is CASSLHKSPQETQYF. The DNA for the CDR3 is TGTGCCAGCAGCTTGCATAAGAGCCCGCAAGAGACCCAGTACTTC. Looking up the rest from reference TRBV5-5 and TRBJ2-5 gives the full variable domain: DAGVTQSPTHLIKTRGQQVTLRCSPISGHKSVSWYQQVLGQGPQFIFQYYEKEERGRGNFPDRFSARQFPNYSSELNVNALLLGDSALYLCASSLHKSPQETQYFGPGTRLLVL.

This chain uses TRBV6-1 with TRBJ1-5, with 8 bases that match TRBD1. Trimming took 11 bases from V and 2 from J; bases not matched to a gene: 14. From germline, CDR1 is MNHNS and CDR2 SASEGT. This CDR3 comprises 16 residues. This chain's CDR3 is CAAVKAGGEGNQPQHF. The CDR3 DNA follows: TGTGCCGCCGTGAAGGCAGGGGGCGAGGGCAATCAGCCCCAGCATTTT.

The V gene is TRBV27, the J gene TRBJ1-5; 7 nucleotides agree with TRBD1. Trimming removed 7 bases from V and 6 bases from J; junction bases left unmatched: 6. CDR1 and CDR2 from the germline V gene are MNHEY and SMNVEV (reference sequence). The length of the CDR3 is 13 residues. Written as DNA, the CDR3 is TGTGCCAGCAAGGAGGGGGCAGGTCAGCCCCAGCATTTT. Translated: CASKEGAGQPQHF.

The chain combines TRBV2 with TRBJ1-5; 8 bases fit TRBD1. The V segment lost 4 bases and the J segment 1 base; nucleotides outside the gene matches: 6. The CDR3 sequence is 16 residues long. Germline V gene lookup returns CDR1 SNHLY and CDR2 FYNNEI. Here the CDR3 reads CASSGTGDRSNQPQHF. CDR3 bases: TGTGCCAGCAGTGGTACCGGGGACAGGAGCAATCAGCCCCAGCATTTT.

The chain employs TRBV4-3 and TRBJ2-7; D perhaps matches TRBD1 (5 bases). Germline loops: CDR1 LGHNA, CDR2 YSLEER. There are 16 residues in the CDR3. Trimming left V 4 bases short and J 3 bases short, with 19 bases between. The CDR3 nucleotides read TGCGCCAGCAGCCCTCATCTAGGGGCAGGAAACTACGAGCAGTACTTC. Protein product: CASSPHLGAGNYEQYF.

The chain is built from TRBV5-6 and TRBJ2-2, with D perhaps TRBD2 (5 bases). V was shortened by 6 bases and J by 7 bases, with 13 bases between the two germline ends. Per germline, CDR1 SGHDT and CDR2 YYEEEE. The CDR3 has 13 residues. In DNA, the CDR3 is TGTGCCAGCACCTCACCCGGGGTCGGGGAGCTGTTTTTT. Its protein product is CASTSPGVGELFF.

The chain combines TRBV29-1 with TRBJ2-1; 7 bases are a match to TRBD1. The V gene end was trimmed by 5 bases and the J gene end by 8 bases; junction bases not matched to a gene: 6. Germline V CDR1 and CDR2: SQVTM, ANQGSEA. The CDR3 sequence is 12 residues long. Here the CDR3 reads CSVRGQAYEQFF. The CDR3 DNA sequence: TGCAGCGTTAGGGGGCAGGCCTATGAGCAGTTCTTC.

The chain couples TRBV9 to TRBJ2-7, with D tentatively TRBD1 (5 bases). Trimming left V 0 bases short and J 2 bases short, with 9 bases between. Germline V CDR1 and CDR2: SGDLS, YYNGEE. The CDR3 contains 14 residues. The CDR3 spells CASSVANRPYEQYF. In DNA, the CDR3 is TGTGCCAGCAGCGTAGCTAACAGGCCCTACGAGCAGTACTTC.

A word on this clonotype: At one of its ends the junction is not consistent with the germline gene, which may arise from a read error. The V gene is TRBV9, the J gene TRBJ1-1; 12 nucleotides match TRBD1. This CDR3 is built from 15 residues. Per the germline V gene, CDR1 is SGDLS and CDR2 is YYNGEE. The CDR3 protein is CASSGSGTGGPEVFF. In nucleotides, the CDR3 is TGTGCCAGCAGCGGTTCCGGGACAGGGGGCCCTGAAGTTTTCTTT.

This clonotype was recorded once. V gene TRBV15 combines with J gene TRBJ2-1, with 13 bases matching TRBD2. The trim removed 1 base at V and 9 bases at J, leaving 9 bases unmatched. The CDR3 length is 17 residues. Germline V gives CDR1 LNHNV, CDR2 YYDKDF (reference sequence). This chain's CDR3 is CATSRATTSGREGEQFF. In DNA form, the CDR3 reads TGTGCCACCAGCAGAGCTACCACTAGCGGGAGGGAGGGTGAGCAGTTCTTC.

The DNA for the CDR3 is TGTGCCAGCAGCAAAATTCGGACAAGTGAGCAGTTCTTC. Its protein product is CASSKIRTSEQFF. The chain carries TRBV21-1 and TRBJ2-1. TRBV21-1 is a pseudogene segment. This CDR3 is 13 amino acids long.

The V call is TRBV30, the J call TRBJ2-3, with 8 bases lining up with TRBD1. Germline values: CDR1 GTSNPN, CDR2 SVGIG (reference sequence). The CDR3 length is 15 residues. The J segment lost 2 bases and the V segment lost 5 bases, leaving 9 bases of the junction unmatched. DNA of the CDR3: TGTGCCTGGGGTGGGACAGGCCTATACACAGATACGCAGTATTTT. Residues: CAWGGTGLYTDTQYF. Full variable domain (rest looked up from reference TRBV30 and TRBJ2-3): SQTIHQWPATLVQPVGSPLSLECTVEGTSNPNLYWYRQAAGRGLQLLFYSVGIGQISSEVPQNLSASRPQDRQFILSSKKLLLSDSGFYLCAWGGTGLYTDTQYFGPGTRLTVL.

This chain joins TRBV6-5 and TRBJ2-1, with a weak D call TRBD2 (5 bases). Deletions cut 0 bases from V and 8 bases from J, with 14 bases between. This CDR3 comprises 15 residues. The germline gives CDR1 MNHEY, CDR2 SVGAGI. CDR3 nucleotides: TGTGCCAGCAGTTACTCTTACGGGGAGCTCGATGAGCAGTTCTTC. Its protein product is CASSYSYGELDEQFF.

CDR3 nucleotides: TGCAGTGCCGCACCTAGGACTAGCGGGGTATACGAGCAGTACTTC. Translating gives CSAAPRTSGVYEQYF. The chain has TRBV20-1 and TRBJ2-7, with 12 bases aligning to TRBD2. Germline V gives CDR1 DFQATT, CDR2 SNEGSKA (reference sequence). This CDR3 is built from 15 residues. The trim removed 6 bases at V and 4 bases at J, leaving 10 bases unmatched.

The chain combines TRBV27 with TRBJ2-1; 11 bases are shared with TRBD2. Germline V CDR1 and CDR2: MNHEY, SMNVEV (reference sequence). The CDR3 is made up of 16 amino acids. With 4 bases clipped from V and 3 bases from J, the junction kept 5 bases outside the gene matches. DNA of the CDR3: TGTGCCAGCAGTTCTTACCTAGCGGGGGGCTACAATGAGCAGTTCTTC. Encoded protein: CASSSYLAGGYNEQFF.